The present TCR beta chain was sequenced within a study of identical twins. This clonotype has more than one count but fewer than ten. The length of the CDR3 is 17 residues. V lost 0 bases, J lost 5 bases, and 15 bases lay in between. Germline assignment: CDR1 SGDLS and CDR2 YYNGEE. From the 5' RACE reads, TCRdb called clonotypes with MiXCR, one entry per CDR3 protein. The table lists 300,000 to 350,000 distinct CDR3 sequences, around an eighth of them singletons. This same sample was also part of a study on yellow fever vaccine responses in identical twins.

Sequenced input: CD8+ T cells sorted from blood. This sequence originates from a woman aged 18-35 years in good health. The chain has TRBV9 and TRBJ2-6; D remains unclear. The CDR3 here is CASSVGSSAGWANVLTF. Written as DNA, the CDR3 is TGTGCCAGCAGCGTAGGGAGCTCGGCCGGCTGGGCCAACGTCCTGACTTTC.